This TCR beta chain appears in the sequencing data of a study of response to subunit inactivated influenza vaccine listed by TCRdb under 2018. As for the study more broadly: The study used deep quantitative T cell receptor repertoire profiling to track responses to a trivalent subunit inactivated influenza vaccine.

V sheds 3 bases and J sheds 2 bases, leaving 15 bases between their ends. Including cysteine and phenylalanine, the CDR3 has 15 amino acids. The entry retains the CDR3 DNA only, 45 bases that are in frame from base 1. The germline V gene (reference sequence) yields DFQATT for CDR1 and SNEGSKA for CDR2. Details on this clonotype: There is no known antigen for this receptor. Qualities for individual bases were not recorded, and no much larger clone is one base off.

The receptor library was made with RT-PCR. Sequenced using an Illumina HiSeq 2500. TCRdb cleaned the public reads at Q25 with fastp, built clones with MiXCR and kept in-frame beta chains. Each entry merges the rows of one CDR3 protein and shows their most common DNA and genes. The sample table shows 170,000 or so distinct CDR3 sequences, and 9.5% to 12% are seen once. The ten most abundant clones make up about a third of the sample. The paper's findings and limits, for the study overall: It was suggested by the authors that each seasonal influenza vaccination may recruit only a limited number of new T cells.

This receptor was taken from a man in his fifties or sixties who received an inactivated influenza vaccine. Donor details come from another sample of the same person, matched by shared clones. The material sequenced was CD8+ T cells sorted from PBMCs, taken 23 to 25 months after vaccination. The rearranged chain carries TRBV20-1 and TRBJ2-3, with no confident D gene call. The nucleotide sequence reads TGCAGTGCTAGTCTACCTATGACCATCACAGATACGCAGTATTTT. This gives the protein CSASLPMTITDTQYF.